This T cell receptor beta chain was identified during a study of blood T cell repertoires in COVID-19. The CDR3 covers 11 residues. The V and J ends lost 5 bases and 4 bases respectively, with 6 bases between them. Germline CDR1 and CDR2: SEHNR and FQNEAQ (reference sequence). The assay was immunoSEQ multiplex PCR, and TCRdb's table has in-frame clones only and misses some. The profile covers some 240,000 clones, with 65% to 85% appearing a single time and less than 2% taken by the ten largest. Sample: peripheral blood. The rearrangement uses TRBV7-9 and TRBJ2-7, with D unresolved. The receptor was derived from a middle-aged woman who had recovered from COVID-19. The CDR3 loop is CASSTTYEQYF. As DNA, the CDR3 is TGTGCCAGCAGCACCACATACGAGCAGTACTTC.